The next 2 T cell receptor beta chains were all read from a single sample in a study of blood T cell repertoires in COVID-19. Only in-frame clones appear in the TCRdb table, and some are missing; sequencing was by immunoSEQ multiplex PCR. The sample consists of 200,000 to 300,000 clones, 85% of them appearing once. Sequencing was carried out using peripheral blood. The receptors derive from a woman aged 60 to 75 with active or convalescent COVID-19.

The chain carries TRBV30 and TRBJ2-3; TRBD1 matches 8 bases. Germline CDR1 GTSNPN, CDR2 SVGIG (reference sequence). The CDR3 is 15 amino acids. Trimming removed 1 base from V and 5 bases from J; junction bases left unmatched: 8. As DNA, the CDR3 is TGTGCCTGGAGTGCGATCCAGGGGGCTGGAGATACGCAGTATTTT. This sequence encodes CAWSAIQGAGDTQYF.

This clone showed up just once. This chain joins TRBV11-2 and TRBJ2-7; 8 bases align to TRBD1. Germline V gene data show CDR1 as SGHAT and CDR2 as FQNNGV. This CDR3 contains 12 residues. Unmatched junction bases numbered 4, after V lost 3 bases and J lost 9 bases. In nucleotides, the CDR3 is TGTGCCAGCAGCTTGCAGGGGGCGCGGCAGTACTTC. It codes for CASSLQGARQYF. The entire variable domain, with the rest obtained from reference TRBV11-2 and TRBJ2-7, is as follows: EAGVAQSPRYKIIEKRQSVAFWCNPISGHATLYWYQQILGQGPKLLIQFQNNGVVDDSQLPKDRFSAERLKGVDSTLKIQPAKLEDSAVYLCASSLQGARQYFGPGTRLTVT.